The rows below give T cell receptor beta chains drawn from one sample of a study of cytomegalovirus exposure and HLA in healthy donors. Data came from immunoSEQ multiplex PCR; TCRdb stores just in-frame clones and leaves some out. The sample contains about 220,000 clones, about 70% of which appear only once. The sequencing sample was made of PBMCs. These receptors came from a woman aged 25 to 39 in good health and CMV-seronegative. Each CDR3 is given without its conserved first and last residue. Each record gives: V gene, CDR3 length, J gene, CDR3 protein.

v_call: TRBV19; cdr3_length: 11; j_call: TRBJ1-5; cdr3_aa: ASSPSGDQPQH
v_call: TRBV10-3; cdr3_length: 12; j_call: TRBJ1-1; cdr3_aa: AISERGRDTEAF
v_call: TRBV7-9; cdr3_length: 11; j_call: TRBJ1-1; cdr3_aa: ASSPTENTEAF
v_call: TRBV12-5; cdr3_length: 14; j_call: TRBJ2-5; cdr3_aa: ASGPSGLMYQETQY
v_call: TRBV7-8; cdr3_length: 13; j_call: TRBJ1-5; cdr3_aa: ASSLGQGRNQPQH
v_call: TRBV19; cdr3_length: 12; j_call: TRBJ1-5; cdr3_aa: ASSLGQGDQPQH
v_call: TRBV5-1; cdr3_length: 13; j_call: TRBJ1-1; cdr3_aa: ASSLGSGLNTEAF
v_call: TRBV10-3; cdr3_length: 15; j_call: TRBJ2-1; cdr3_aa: AISESIGQVSYNEQF
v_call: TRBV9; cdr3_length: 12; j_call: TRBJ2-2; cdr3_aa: ASTKGAGTGELF
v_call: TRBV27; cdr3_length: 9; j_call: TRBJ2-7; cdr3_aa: ASSSGYEQY
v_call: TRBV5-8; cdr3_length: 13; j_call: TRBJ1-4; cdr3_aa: ASGEEVATNEKLF
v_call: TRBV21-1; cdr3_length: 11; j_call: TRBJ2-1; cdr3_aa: ASPIVGAGEQF
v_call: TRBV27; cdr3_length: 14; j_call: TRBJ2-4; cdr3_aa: ASSLTGQLTKNIQY
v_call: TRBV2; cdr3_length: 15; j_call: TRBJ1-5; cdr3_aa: ASSELARYHSNQPQH
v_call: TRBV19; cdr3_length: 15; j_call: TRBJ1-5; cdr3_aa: ASSIVRGPRGNQPQH
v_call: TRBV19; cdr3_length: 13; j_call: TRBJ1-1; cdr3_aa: ASRNRQGDGTEAF
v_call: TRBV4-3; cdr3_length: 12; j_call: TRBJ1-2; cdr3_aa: ASSQNRLNYGYT
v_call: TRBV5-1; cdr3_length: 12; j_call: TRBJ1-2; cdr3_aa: ASSLETGAVGYT
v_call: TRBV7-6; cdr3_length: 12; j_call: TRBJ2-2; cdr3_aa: AASGGPNTGELF
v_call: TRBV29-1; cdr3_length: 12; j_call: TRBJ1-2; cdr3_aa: SVDPGGTGGGYT
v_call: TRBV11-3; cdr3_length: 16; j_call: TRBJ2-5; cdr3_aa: ASSLGVFLAGGQETQY
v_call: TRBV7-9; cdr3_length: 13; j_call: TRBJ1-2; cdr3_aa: ASSPLGIGEDGYT
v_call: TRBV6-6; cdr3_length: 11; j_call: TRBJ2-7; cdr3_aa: ASSYALSYEQY
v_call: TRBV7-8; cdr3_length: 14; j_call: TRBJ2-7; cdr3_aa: ASSFLGASGRYEQY
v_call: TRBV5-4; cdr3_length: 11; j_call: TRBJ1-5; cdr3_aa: ASSLEGAQPQH
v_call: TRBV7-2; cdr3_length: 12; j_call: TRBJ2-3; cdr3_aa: ASSLTSGTDTQY
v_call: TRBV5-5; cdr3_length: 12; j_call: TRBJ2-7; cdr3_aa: ASSFGGGTYEQY
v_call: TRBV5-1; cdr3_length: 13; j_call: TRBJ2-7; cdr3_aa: ASSLGTVSSYEQY
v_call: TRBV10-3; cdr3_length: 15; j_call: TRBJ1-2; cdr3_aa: AISESVKGSSSYGYT
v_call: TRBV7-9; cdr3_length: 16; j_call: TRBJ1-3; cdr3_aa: ASDGFQRGSFSGNTIY
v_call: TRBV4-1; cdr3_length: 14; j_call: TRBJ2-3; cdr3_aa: ASSQVGLADTDTQY
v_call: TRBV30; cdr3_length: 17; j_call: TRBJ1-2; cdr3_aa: AWMGGDRDRVFPYYGYT